Listed below are T cell receptor beta chains from one sample, sequenced in a study of blood T cell repertoires in COVID-19. The method was immunoSEQ multiplex PCR; TCRdb's version includes in-frame clones alone and lacks a portion of them. Here the sample spans more than 150,000 clones, 70% to 90% being singletons. The source material was peripheral blood. These receptors all stem from a man aged 60 to 75 with acute or convalescent COVID-19. Each CDR3 is given with its conserved first and last residue. A D gene is named only where the DNA matches it firmly. Where a row states a size, it is once, few, many or the class of an expanded clone; other rows omit it.

v_gene,d_gene,j_gene,abundance,CDR3nt,CDR3aa
TRBV18,.,TRBJ2-3,.,TGTGCCAGCTCACCGGCCAGAGGTACAGATACGCAGTATTTT,CASSPARGTDTQYF
TRBV5-4,.,TRBJ1-6,.,TGTGCCAGCAGCTTGGGGCAGGCGAATTCACCCCTCCACTTT,CASSLGQANSPLHF
TRBV10-2,TRBD1,TRBJ1-6,.,TGCGCCAGCAGTGAGTCACAGGGGGCAAAATCACCCCTCCACTTT,CASSESQGAKSPLHF
TRBV18,TRBD2,TRBJ2-7,.,TGTGCCAGCTCACCAGGGACTAGCGTCCACGAGCAGTACTTC,CASSPGTSVHEQYF
TRBV2,.,TRBJ1-2,.,TGTGCCAGCAGTGGAAAGGGAGGGTATGGCTACACCTTC,CASSGKGGYGYTF
TRBV24-1,.,TRBJ2-1,.,TGTGCCACCAGTGATTACAGGCAGGGCGGAAATGAGCAGTTCTTC,CATSDYRQGGNEQFF
TRBV9,TRBD1,TRBJ2-3,.,TGTGCCAGCAGCGTGGGGGGACAGGGGGCTACAGATACGCAGTATTTT,CASSVGGQGATDTQYF
TRBV7-9,TRBD1,TRBJ1-2,.,TGTGCCAGCACCCCGACAGGGTTCGGGGGCTACACCTTC,CASTPTGFGGYTF
TRBV2,.,TRBJ1-6,once,TGTGCCAGCAGTGAAAGGTCCCGGGATCATTCACCCCTCCACTTT,CASSERSRDHSPLHF
TRBV7-2,TRBD1,TRBJ1-5,.,TGTGCCAGCAGCTTAGTCGGACAGGGCAATCAGCCCCAGCATTTT,CASSLVGQGNQPQHF
TRBV1,.,TRBJ2-7,.,TGCACCAGCAGCCAAGAGGGACAGGCGCCTCAGGACTCCTACGAGCAGTACTTC,CTSSQEGQAPQDSYEQYF
TRBV3-1/TRBV3-2,.,TRBJ1-2,.,TGTGCCAGCAGCCAACTCGACTATGGCTACACCTTC,CASSQLDYGYTF
TRBV27,TRBD1,TRBJ1-2,.,TGTGCCAGCAGTTTGGGACAGGGGGATGGCTACACCTTC,CASSLGQGDGYTF
TRBV21-1,.,TRBJ2-5,.,TGTGCCAGCAGCAAAGAACAGGGGGGCTTGGAGACCCAGTACTTC,CASSKEQGGLETQYF
TRBV4-1,.,TRBJ1-5,.,TGCGCCAGCAGCCAAGATCCCGGGGTGTATCAGCCCCAGCATTTT,CASSQDPGVYQPQHF
TRBV11-2,TRBD1,TRBJ1-1,.,TGTGCCAGCAGCTTCGACAGGGGAAAGACTGAAGCTTTCTTT,CASSFDRGKTEAFF
TRBV7-8,.,TRBJ1-6,.,TGTGCCAGCAGCCTACGCCAGGACACAGGCAATTCACCCCTCCACTTT,CASSLRQDTGNSPLHF
TRBV24-1,TRBD1,TRBJ1-2,few,TGTGCCACCAGTGAGACAGGGCGGAGAGGCTACACCTTC,CATSETGRRGYTF
TRBV7-2,.,TRBJ1-6,few,TGTGCCAGCAGCAGATTAACAGATTCACCCCTCCACTTT,CASSRLTDSPLHF
TRBV29-1,TRBD2,TRBJ2-3,.,TGCAGCGTTTTAGTAGCGGGGGGGCTAGATACGCAGTATTTT,CSVLVAGGLDTQYF
TRBV18,.,TRBJ2-5,.,TGTGCCAGCTCACCGGGAGGGGGAAGAACGACCCAGTACTTC,CASSPGGGRTTQYF
TRBV10-3,.,TRBJ2-4,.,TGTGCGGCGGGCGAGGGAAACATTCAGTACTTC,CAAGEGNIQYF
TRBV19,TRBD1,TRBJ1-5,.,TGTGCCAGTAAGGACAGGGGCAATCAGCCCCAGCATTTT,CASKDRGNQPQHF
TRBV19,TRBD1,TRBJ2-7,.,TGTGCCAGTAGTATAGGACAGGGGGACTACGAGCAGTACTTC,CASSIGQGDYEQYF
TRBV5-1,.,TRBJ2-3,once,TGCGCCAGCAGCCGGGACACCCCAGATACGCAGTATTTT,CASSRDTPDTQYF
TRBV5-4,TRBD1,TRBJ2-5,.,TGTGCCAGCAGCTTTACAGGGGGAGAGACCCAGTACTTC,CASSFTGGETQYF
TRBV7-9,.,TRBJ1-1,.,TGTGCCAGCAGCTTAAGAGGGGGGACCGGGGGGACTGAAGCTTTCTTT,CASSLRGGTGGTEAFF